The clone carrying this TCR beta chain was counted between two and nine times. V trimming: 8 bases; J trimming: 5 bases; junction bases outside the gene matches: 4. This CDR3 has 13 residues. Germline CDR1 and CDR2: LNHDA and SQIVND (reference sequence). Construction of the TCR beta libraries employed iRepertoire HTBI primers in conjunction with Arm-PCR of CDR3 regions. Source study methods: The identification of about 68 TRBV and 14 to 15 TRBJ segments was made across samples. One entry per CDR3 protein, called by TCRdb with MiXCR from the multiplex PCR reads. These V and J calls originate from TCRdb's pipeline instead of the authors' own analysis. The table shows over 300,000 distinct CDR3 sequences, with 15% to 20% occurring only once. Time point here: persistent/refractory GD, antithyroid drugs over 5 years with positive TRAb. PBMC-extracted RNA yielded the TCR library. By American Thyroid Association guidelines, Graves' disease was diagnosed in the cohort. Into tubes containing EDTA, roughly 8.8 milliliters of peripheral blood were drawn.

These data originate in a study of regulatory T cells in long-lasting Graves disease. Study details: Persistence in Graves' disease required over 5 years of antithyroid drugs plus positive TSH receptor antibodies.

Sequenced here: peripheral blood mononuclear cells (PBMCs), sampled when the disease was refractory, from a patient treated with antithyroid drugs. The genes are TRBV19 and TRBJ2-5, with 11 bases aligning to TRBD2. The source is a female donor with Graves disease. CDR3 residues: CASARLAGETQYF. For the CDR3, the DNA is TGTGCCAGTGCTCGACTAGCGGGGGAGACCCAGTACTTC.